The rows below give T cell receptor beta chains drawn from one sample of a study of blood T cell repertoires in COVID-19. Profiled with immunoSEQ multiplex PCR; TCRdb holds only in-frame clones, not every one. Among some 220,000 clones listed, approximately 85% were seen once. Sequencing was done on a sample of peripheral blood. These TCRs come from a man in his fifties or sixties with COVID-19, enrolled during active disease. The CDR3 runs from the conserved cysteine through the conserved F or W. A D gene is named only where the DNA matches it firmly. Some rows mark clone size as missing; the rest say once, few, many or name a class of expanded clone.

CDR3nt: TGTGCCGTCGTAGACGGGACAAAGAACACTGAAGCTTTCTTT; CDR3aa: CAVVDGTKNTEAFF; j_gene: TRBJ1-1; abundance: NA; v_gene: TRBV10-3; d_gene: NA
CDR3nt: TGTGCCAGCAGCTTAGGGCGGGGAAGGCATGGCTACACCTTC; CDR3aa: CASSLGRGRHGYTF; j_gene: TRBJ1-2; abundance: NA; v_gene: TRBV11-3; d_gene: NA
CDR3nt: TGTGCCAGCAGCCCAGACAGGCGCTCCTATGGCTACACCTTC; CDR3aa: CASSPDRRSYGYTF; j_gene: TRBJ1-2; abundance: NA; v_gene: TRBV5-4; d_gene: NA
CDR3nt: TGCGCCAGCAGCCAAGATGAGGCCTTCTCTGGAAACACCATATATTTT; CDR3aa: CASSQDEAFSGNTIYF; j_gene: TRBJ1-3; abundance: many; v_gene: TRBV4-1; d_gene: NA
CDR3nt: TGTGCCACCAGCCCCGGTCCGTTCGGCTACACCTTC; CDR3aa: CATSPGPFGYTF; j_gene: TRBJ1-2; abundance: NA; v_gene: TRBV24-1; d_gene: NA
CDR3nt: TGTGCCTGGTTGGCCAGGACAGGGGGAAGGGTGATCGATGAAAAACTGTTTTTT; CDR3aa: CAWLARTGGRVIDEKLFF; j_gene: TRBJ1-4; abundance: NA; v_gene: TRBV30; d_gene: TRBD1
CDR3nt: TGTGCCAGCAGCCACCTCTGGACAGTAAATAATGAAAAACTGTTTTTT; CDR3aa: CASSHLWTVNNEKLFF; j_gene: TRBJ1-4; abundance: NA; v_gene: TRBV7-9; d_gene: NA
CDR3nt: TGCAGCGTGATTGAGGGGACAGGGGAGGGAGAGACCCAGTACTTC; CDR3aa: CSVIEGTGEGETQYF; j_gene: TRBJ2-5; abundance: NA; v_gene: TRBV29-1; d_gene: TRBD1
CDR3nt: TGTGCCAGCATGGGACCCGGGACAGATGGGGCGGAACTGTTTTTT; CDR3aa: CASMGPGTDGAELFF; j_gene: TRBJ1-4; abundance: NA; v_gene: TRBV2; d_gene: TRBD1
CDR3nt: TGTGCCACCAGCAGAGATAGGGGTAATGAGCCCCAGCATTTT; CDR3aa: CATSRDRGNEPQHF; j_gene: TRBJ1-5; abundance: NA; v_gene: TRBV15; d_gene: NA
CDR3nt: TGTGCCATCAGTGGGTCCGGGACTAGCGGGGGGGGTGAGCAGTTCTTC; CDR3aa: CAISGSGTSGGGEQFF; j_gene: TRBJ2-1; abundance: NA; v_gene: TRBV10-3; d_gene: TRBD2
CDR3nt: TGTGCCAGCAGGATTGAGGGGGTCCCCAATCAGCCCCAGCATTTT; CDR3aa: CASRIEGVPNQPQHF; j_gene: TRBJ1-5; abundance: NA; v_gene: TRBV2; d_gene: NA
CDR3nt: TGTGCCAGCGCGGAATATGACTTCAAAAGCTCCTACAATGAGCAGTTCTTC; CDR3aa: CASAEYDFKSSYNEQFF; j_gene: TRBJ2-1; abundance: many; v_gene: TRBV6-7; d_gene: NA
CDR3nt: TGTGCCAGCAGCATAAGGGGGGGAGCGTACACCTTC; CDR3aa: CASSIRGGAYTF; j_gene: TRBJ1-2; abundance: once; v_gene: TRBV21-1; d_gene: NA
CDR3nt: TGTGCCAGCCGGCCCCTTGGACAGGGCGGAACCGGGGAGCTGTTTTTT; CDR3aa: CASRPLGQGGTGELFF; j_gene: TRBJ2-2; abundance: NA; v_gene: TRBV18; d_gene: TRBD1
CDR3nt: TGTGCCAGCAGCTGGACAGGGGACTATGGCTACACCTTC; CDR3aa: CASSWTGDYGYTF; j_gene: TRBJ1-2; abundance: NA; v_gene: TRBV5-5; d_gene: TRBD1
CDR3nt: TGTGCCAGCAGTGGGGTAGAAGACTTTAATCAGCCCCAGCATTTT; CDR3aa: CASSGVEDFNQPQHF; j_gene: TRBJ1-5; abundance: NA; v_gene: TRBV2; d_gene: NA
CDR3nt: TGTGCCAGCAGCTTATTGTTCCGACAGGGGCGTGGGGCCAACGTCCTGACTTTC; CDR3aa: CASSLLFRQGRGANVLTF; j_gene: TRBJ2-6; abundance: NA; v_gene: TRBV7-9; d_gene: TRBD1
CDR3nt: TGTGCCAGTAGTATCGGAGACAGGGCTGGCTACGAGCAGTACTTC; CDR3aa: CASSIGDRAGYEQYF; j_gene: TRBJ2-7; abundance: NA; v_gene: TRBV19; d_gene: TRBD1
CDR3nt: TGCGCCAGCAGCGAAACAGGGGGCTCAGATATCGGCTATGGCTACACCTTC; CDR3aa: CASSETGGSDIGYGYTF; j_gene: TRBJ1-2; abundance: NA; v_gene: TRBV5-1; d_gene: TRBD1
CDR3nt: TGTGCAAGTCGCCCCAGGGGCCGGACAGGGATTCGGGGCACTGAAGCTTTCTTT; CDR3aa: CASRPRGRTGIRGTEAFF; j_gene: TRBJ1-1; abundance: few; v_gene: TRBV12-2; d_gene: NA
CDR3nt: TGTGCCAGCAGTGGGAACAGTTTTACAGATACGCAGTATTTT; CDR3aa: CASSGNSFTDTQYF; j_gene: TRBJ2-3; abundance: NA; v_gene: TRBV2; d_gene: NA
CDR3nt: TGTGCCAGCAGCGTAGCCCAGGGGCTGAATGAAGCTTTCTTT; CDR3aa: CASSVAQGLNEAFF; j_gene: TRBJ1-1; abundance: NA; v_gene: TRBV9; d_gene: NA
CDR3nt: TGTGCCAGCAGTCCCGGAGGTAACAATGAGCAGTTCTTC; CDR3aa: CASSPGGNNEQFF; j_gene: TRBJ2-1; abundance: NA; v_gene: TRBV25-1; d_gene: NA
CDR3nt: TGTGCCAGCAGCGCACACTACTCTGGAAACACCATATATTTT; CDR3aa: CASSAHYSGNTIYF; j_gene: TRBJ1-3; abundance: NA; v_gene: TRBV9; d_gene: NA
CDR3nt: TGTGCCAGCAGCTCCGGGACTAGCGGGGGCTACGAGCAGTACTTC; CDR3aa: CASSSGTSGGYEQYF; j_gene: TRBJ2-7; abundance: NA; v_gene: TRBV11-2; d_gene: TRBD2
CDR3nt: TGTGCCAGCAGCGGAGGGACTAGCGGGGGGGCCAGTACCGGGGAGCTGTTTTTT; CDR3aa: CASSGGTSGGASTGELFF; j_gene: TRBJ2-2; abundance: NA; v_gene: TRBV9; d_gene: TRBD2
CDR3nt: TGCAGCGTTGACAGGCCGTCACAGGGATTGAATGAGCAGTTCTTC; CDR3aa: CSVDRPSQGLNEQFF; j_gene: TRBJ2-1; abundance: NA; v_gene: TRBV29-1; d_gene: NA
CDR3nt: TGTGCCAGTAGCCCCCGGGACAGGGGTGGCTACACCTTC; CDR3aa: CASSPRDRGGYTF; j_gene: TRBJ1-2; abundance: NA; v_gene: TRBV19; d_gene: TRBD1
CDR3nt: TGTGCCAGCAGCCTCCCGGGACAGGGGAGGTATCAGCCCCAGCATTTT; CDR3aa: CASSLPGQGRYQPQHF; j_gene: TRBJ1-5; abundance: NA; v_gene: TRBV7-2; d_gene: TRBD1
CDR3nt: TGTGCCAGCAGCTACGGACAGGGGGATTCACCCCTCCACTTT; CDR3aa: CASSYGQGDSPLHF; j_gene: TRBJ1-6; abundance: NA; v_gene: TRBV28; d_gene: TRBD1
CDR3nt: TGTGCCAGCAGACACGGGACAGCCTACGAGCAGTACTTC; CDR3aa: CASRHGTAYEQYF; j_gene: TRBJ2-7; abundance: NA; v_gene: TRBV6-1; d_gene: TRBD1
CDR3nt: TGTGCCAGCAGAAGAACGGGACTAAACACAGATACGCAGTATTTT; CDR3aa: CASRRTGLNTDTQYF; j_gene: TRBJ2-3; abundance: NA; v_gene: TRBV27; d_gene: TRBD2
CDR3nt: TGTGCCAGCAGAAGCGACAGGGGCAGCAATCAGCCCCAGCATTTT; CDR3aa: CASRSDRGSNQPQHF; j_gene: TRBJ1-5; abundance: NA; v_gene: TRBV2; d_gene: TRBD1
CDR3nt: TGTGCCACCGCACAAACCAGGGTTTCAAACGAAAAACTGTTTTTT; CDR3aa: CATAQTRVSNEKLFF; j_gene: TRBJ1-4; abundance: NA; v_gene: TRBV15; d_gene: NA
CDR3nt: TGTGCCAGCAGTTTGAGACAGGACTGGGATACGCAGTATTTT; CDR3aa: CASSLRQDWDTQYF; j_gene: TRBJ2-3; abundance: many; v_gene: TRBV28; d_gene: NA
CDR3nt: TGTGCCAGCAGCGACCTCAGAGGGGCGGGGGACCACCAAGAGACCCAGTACTTC; CDR3aa: CASSDLRGAGDHQETQYF; j_gene: TRBJ2-5; abundance: once; v_gene: TRBV7-8; d_gene: TRBD2
CDR3nt: TGTGCCAGCAGCCAAGAAGGGGCAGGGTACCAGCCCCAGCATTTT; CDR3aa: CASSQEGAGYQPQHF; j_gene: TRBJ1-5; abundance: few; v_gene: TRBV4-2; d_gene: NA
CDR3nt: TGTGCCAGCAGCCGTGACACGGCGAATGGCTACACCTTC; CDR3aa: CASSRDTANGYTF; j_gene: TRBJ1-2; abundance: NA; v_gene: TRBV7-9; d_gene: NA
CDR3nt: TGTGCCAGCCGGGACATGGAGACCCAGTACTTC; CDR3aa: CASRDMETQYF; j_gene: TRBJ2-5; abundance: NA; v_gene: TRBV6-5; d_gene: NA
CDR3nt: TGTGCCAGCAGTTCGAGTAGACAGGGATCTGGAAACACCATATATTTT; CDR3aa: CASSSSRQGSGNTIYF; j_gene: TRBJ1-3; abundance: NA; v_gene: TRBV16; d_gene: TRBD1
CDR3nt: TGTGCCAGCTCACCCGGCGGCTATTCACCCCTCCACTTT; CDR3aa: CASSPGGYSPLHF; j_gene: TRBJ1-6; abundance: NA; v_gene: TRBV18; d_gene: NA
CDR3nt: TGTGCCAGCAGGAACAGGGATGAAAAACTGTTTTTT; CDR3aa: CASRNRDEKLFF; j_gene: TRBJ1-4; abundance: few; v_gene: TRBV6-1; d_gene: NA
CDR3nt: TGTGCCACCAGGACAGCTCCTGGAATGAATGGCTACACCTTC; CDR3aa: CATRTAPGMNGYTF; j_gene: TRBJ1-2; abundance: NA; v_gene: TRBV19; d_gene: NA
CDR3nt: TGTGCCTGGAGTATCCGGGACAGGGATATCAATGAGCAGTTCTTC; CDR3aa: CAWSIRDRDINEQFF; j_gene: TRBJ2-1; abundance: NA; v_gene: TRBV30; d_gene: TRBD1